This T cell receptor (beta chain) was recovered during a study of T cell repertoires in cytomegalovirus infection. Study context: Public TCR beta signature analysis indicated the presence of both CMV infection and matching HLA type.

The ends were cut back, 6 bases at V and 4 bases at J, with 10 bases in the middle. This CDR3 has 12 amino acids. With respect to this clonotype: Antigen unknown.

A single record per CDR3 protein comes from TCRdb applying MiXCR to the reads. The sample carries approximately 630,000 distinct CDR3 sequences, 20% to 25% recorded once. Study-wide findings and caveats: The cumulative frequency of public TCR beta families distinguished individuals who carried CMV together with the relevant HLA. The ex vivo response showed dominance by HLA-C-restricted CMV-specific TCR beta clonotypes.

The sequenced sample consisted of CD8+ T cells from PBMCs. V usage is TRBV12-3 or TRBV12-4 and J usage is TRBJ2-7; perhaps TRBD2 as D (5 bases). The TCR was taken from a human donor in good health (CMV status not recorded). Some clones in this sample may be carry-over from other donors' samples. Written as DNA, the CDR3 is TGTGCCAGCAGCCCTAGCTTATACGAGCAGTACTTC. This codes for CASSPSLYEQYF.